These 7 T cell receptor beta chains were all obtained from the same sample, sequenced in a study of T-cell reconstitution after alpha-beta-depleted transplantation in children. As it was prepared, the TCRbeta library received unique molecular identifiers. MiXCR, applied by TCRdb to the PCR reads, yields one record per CDR3 protein. This sample has some 200,000 distinct CDR3 sequences; more than 12% occur once, and the top ten carry around 13%. The sequences come from PBMCs from the stem cell graft donor, collected from the stem cell graft. The receptors shown here come from a human donor who donated a stem cell graft to a child with acute lymphoblastic leukemia.

CDR3 nucleotide sequence: TGCGCCAGCAGCCAGGGCTTTGTGGATGAGCAGTTCTTC. Protein sequence: CASSQGFVDEQFF. This chain connects TRBV5-1 to TRBJ2-1; a possible D gene is TRBD1 (5 bases). The V gene's germline CDR1 is SGHRS and CDR2 YFSETQ. The germline V and J ends were trimmed by 4 bases and 8 bases, with 13 bases remaining between them. The CDR3 covers 13 residues. Filled out from reference TRBV5-1 and TRBJ2-1, the complete variable domain reads KAGVTQTPRYLIKTRGQQVTLSCSPISGHRSVSWYQQTPGQGLQFLFEYFSETQRNKGNFPGRFSGRQFSNSRSEMNVSTLELGDSALYLCASSQGFVDEQFFGPGTRLTVL.

This clonotype occurred a few times. This chain links TRBV2 with TRBJ2-5; 9 bases match TRBD2. The J segment lost 5 bases and the V segment lost 7 bases, leaving 11 bases of the junction unmatched. CDR3 length equals 15 residues. Germline values: CDR1 SNHLY, CDR2 FYNNEI. CDR3 loop: CASNRWASGIETQYF. The DNA for the CDR3 is TGTGCCAGCAATCGGTGGGCTAGCGGGATCGAGACCCAGTACTTC.

This clonotype has only a few counts. The rearrangement links TRBV5-1 to TRBJ2-7, with D possibly TRBD2 on 5 matching bases. Germline V gene data show CDR1 as SGHRS and CDR2 as YFSETQ. Trimming took off 1 base at V and 0 bases at J, with 17 bases between the two ends. CDR3 size: 17 residues. CDR3 DNA sequence: TGCGCCAGCAGCTTGAAGTCCGCGGCTACTAGCTCCTACGAGCAGTACTTC. Protein: CASSLKSAATSSYEQYF.

This clonotype appeared many times. The rearrangement joins TRBV5-1 to TRBJ2-7, with TRBD2 matching 13 bases. Trimming took 4 bases from V and 3 from J; bases not matched to a gene: 7. Germline loops: CDR1 SGHRS, CDR2 YFSETQ. The CDR3 sequence is 16 residues long. This CDR3 reads CASSLGGTSGNYEQYF. Written as DNA, the CDR3 is TGCGCCAGCAGCCTAGGTGGGACTAGCGGGAACTACGAGCAGTACTTC.

The table lists this clonotype with many counts. The chain combines TRBV29-1 with TRBJ1-5, with TRBD1 matching over 8 bases. V shed 4 bases and J 0 bases; nucleotides not matched to a gene: 5. CDR1 is SQVTM, CDR2 ANQGSEA, per germline. The CDR3 contains 15 residues. CDR3 protein: CSVVAGGDSNQPQHF. The CDR3, as DNA: TGCAGCGTTGTGGCAGGGGGCGATAGCAATCAGCCCCAGCATTTT.

This clonotype was observed a few times. The chain recombines TRBV2 with TRBJ2-4, with a possible D match to TRBD1 (6 bases). Deletions cut 4 bases from V and 4 bases from J, with 8 bases between. Looked up from germline, CDR1 is SNHLY and CDR2 is FYNNEI. The CDR3 spans 13 residues. The CDR3 here is CASSVDRKNIQYF. DNA for the CDR3: TGTGCCAGCAGTGTGGACAGAAAAAACATTCAGTACTTC.

This clonotype showed up many times. The chain links TRBV10-3 to TRBJ1-2, with D possibly TRBD1 on 6 matching bases. The V gene lost 10 bases and the J gene lost 0 bases, with 12 bases spanning the gap. Germline lookup yields CDR1 ENHRY and CDR2 SYGVKD. The CDR3 has 13 amino acids. The CDR3, as DNA: TGTGCCACAGAGACAGGATCTAACTATGGCTACACCTTC. Residues: CATETGSNYGYTF.